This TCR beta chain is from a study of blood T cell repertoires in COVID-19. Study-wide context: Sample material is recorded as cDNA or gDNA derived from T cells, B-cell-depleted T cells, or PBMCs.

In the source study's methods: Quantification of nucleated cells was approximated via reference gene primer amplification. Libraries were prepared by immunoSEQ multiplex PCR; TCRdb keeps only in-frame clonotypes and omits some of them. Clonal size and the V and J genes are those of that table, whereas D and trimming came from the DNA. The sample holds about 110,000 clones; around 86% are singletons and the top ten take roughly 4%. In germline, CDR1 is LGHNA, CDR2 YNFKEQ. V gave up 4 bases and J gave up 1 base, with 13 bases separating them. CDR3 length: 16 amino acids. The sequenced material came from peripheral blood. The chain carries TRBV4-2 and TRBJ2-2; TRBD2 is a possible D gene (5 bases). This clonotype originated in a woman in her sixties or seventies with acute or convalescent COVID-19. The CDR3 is CASSPAGRMNTGELFF. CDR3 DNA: TGTGCCAGCAGCCCTGCGGGCAGGATGAACACCGGGGAGCTGTTTTTT.